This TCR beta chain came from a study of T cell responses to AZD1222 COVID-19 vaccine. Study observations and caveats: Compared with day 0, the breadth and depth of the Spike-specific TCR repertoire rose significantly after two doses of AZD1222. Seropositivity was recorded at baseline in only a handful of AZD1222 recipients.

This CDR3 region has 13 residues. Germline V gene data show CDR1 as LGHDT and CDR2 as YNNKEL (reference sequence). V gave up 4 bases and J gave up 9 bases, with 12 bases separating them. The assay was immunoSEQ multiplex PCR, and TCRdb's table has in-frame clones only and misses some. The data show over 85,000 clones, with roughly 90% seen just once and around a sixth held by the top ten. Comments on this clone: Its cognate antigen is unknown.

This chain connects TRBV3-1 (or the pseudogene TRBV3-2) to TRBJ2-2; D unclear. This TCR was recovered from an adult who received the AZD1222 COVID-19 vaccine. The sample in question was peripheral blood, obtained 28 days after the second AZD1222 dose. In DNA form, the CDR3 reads TGTGCCAGCAGCCCCCCCGCCGAGCGGGAGCTGTTTTTT. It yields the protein CASSPPAERELFF.